This entry is about one TCR beta chain. Its matching antigen is unknown. Time point specified: persistent/refractory GD, antithyroid drugs over 5 years with positive TRAb. Following extraction of RNA from PBMCs, that RNA was used to make the TCR library. These data come from a study of regulatory T cells in long-lasting Graves disease. Background on the study: The term persistent Graves' disease signified upward of 5 years on antithyroid drugs with positive TSH receptor antibodies. Whole-study findings and limits: When disease was persistent, TRBV28, TRBJ1-2 and TRBJ2-5 were the favored segments. A greater number of public clonotypes (around 2,700) was shared by persistent patients than by new patients (about 990).

CDR3 length: 13 amino acids. Trimming took 4 bases from V and 2 from J; bases not matched to a gene: 4. CDR1 SQVTM and CDR2 ANQGSEA come from the germline V gene. Assembly of TCR beta libraries relied on iRepertoire HTBI primers together with Arm-PCR of CDR3 regions. TCRdb processed the multiplex PCR reads anew with MiXCR; each CDR3 protein has one entry. The repertoire has some 280,000 distinct CDR3 sequences, 20% to 25% of them found once; the top ten carry more than 55%. The sequenced sample was peripheral blood mononuclear cells (PBMCs), obtained when the disease was refractory, from a patient treated with antithyroid drugs. J is TRBJ1-2 and V is TRBV29-1; 7 bases align to TRBD1. The source of this sequence is a female donor with Graves disease. The CDR3 DNA follows: TGCAGCGTTGTGCAGGGACAGAACTATGGCTACACCTTC. Its translation is CSVVQGQNYGYTF.